A selection of T cell receptor beta chains follows, all from one sample in a study of shared clonotypes between healthy human individuals. Data came from immunoSEQ multiplex PCR; TCRdb stores just in-frame clones and leaves some out. The sample shows 2 million to 2.5 million clones, more than 80% of them seen only once. The specimen sequenced was naive CD4+ T cells from PBMCs. These receptors all come from a young man in good health. Some clones in this sample may be carry-over from other donors' samples. Both conserved end residues are part of each CDR3.

j_gene: TRBJ2-2
v_gene: TRBV5-1
CDR3aa: CASRPRLAGGPSRIRELFF

j_gene: TRBJ1-1
v_gene: TRBV5-1
CDR3aa: CASSSGRGYAFF

j_gene: TRBJ2-2
v_gene: TRBV6-5
CDR3aa: CASSYFQIAGELFF

j_gene: TRBJ1-2
v_gene: TRBV25-1
CDR3aa: CASSENTGGYGYTF

j_gene: TRBJ2-7
v_gene: TRBV2
CDR3aa: CASRQETYEQYF

j_gene: TRBJ1-1
v_gene: TRBV2
CDR3aa: CASRGDLGGAFF

j_gene: TRBJ1-2
v_gene: TRBV28
CDR3aa: CASSLFRGEGAGGYTF

j_gene: TRBJ1-2
v_gene: TRBV6-1
CDR3aa: CASSGPDYGYTF

j_gene: TRBJ2-2
v_gene: TRBV9
CDR3aa: CASSVALTGGEGELFF

j_gene: TRBJ1-2
v_gene: TRBV5-4
CDR3aa: CASSQDSLYGYTF

j_gene: TRBJ2-2
v_gene: TRBV14
CDR3aa: CASSQDPFTGTGGNTGELFF

j_gene: TRBJ2-3
v_gene: TRBV7-2
CDR3aa: CASSFLGGADTQYF

j_gene: TRBJ2-7
v_gene: TRBV6-6
CDR3aa: CASSYSRGNTYEQYF

j_gene: TRBJ2-4
v_gene: TRBV28
CDR3aa: CASSSHGGLAKNIQYF

j_gene: TRBJ1-1
v_gene: TRBV18
CDR3aa: CASSPATGGFTEAFF

j_gene: TRBJ1-5
v_gene: TRBV27
CDR3aa: CASCDPKQGGNQPQHF

j_gene: TRBJ2-7
v_gene: TRBV6-5
CDR3aa: CASRPGQGGQYF

j_gene: TRBJ2-1
v_gene: TRBV27
CDR3aa: CASSKASGSYNEQFF

j_gene: TRBJ2-7
v_gene: TRBV9
CDR3aa: CASSVAGTGWDEQYF

j_gene: TRBJ1-1
v_gene: TRBV12-5
CDR3aa: CASGLAGGTEAFF

j_gene: TRBJ2-3
v_gene: TRBV7-2
CDR3aa: CASSTLAGASTDTQYF

j_gene: TRBJ2-2
v_gene: TRBV29-1
CDR3aa: CSVNGRGPNTGELFF

j_gene: TRBJ1-1
v_gene: TRBV29-1
CDR3aa: CSVSGQAKEGAFF

j_gene: TRBJ1-1
v_gene: TRBV10-3
CDR3aa: CAIRRQIMNTEAFF

j_gene: TRBJ2-5
v_gene: TRBV7-8
CDR3aa: CASSRTGWRGQETQYF

j_gene: TRBJ2-7
v_gene: TRBV15
CDR3aa: CATSRDIAYEQYF

j_gene: TRBJ2-4
v_gene: TRBV29-1
CDR3aa: CSAFMRGRAKNIQYF